This entry lists 27 T cell receptor beta chains sequenced from one sample in a study of shared clonotypes between healthy human individuals (dated by TCRdb to the early 2020s). Library construction relied on the immunoSEQ multiplex PCR assay. TCRdb carries this immuneACCESS record with in-frame sequences only. Its versions omit some clonotypes, under half of them owing to an unresolved V gene in the studies checked, with the rest unexplained. Within this sample are roughly 2.1 million clones, with about 93% of them counted one time only. Around 1.7% of the sample is taken by the ten largest. For the CD8 naive samples, CD45RO-negative cells were positively selected for CCR7, yielding a CD45RA+CCR7+ population from which TemRA cells were excluded. The source material was naive CD8+ T cells from PBMCs. The cell subset or site label here, explained by the study, means: CD45RA+CCR7+. Receptors originate from a man aged 18-30 years in good health. Some clones in this sample may be carry-over from other donors' samples.

This chain connects TRBV4-3 to TRBJ2-6; D might be TRBD2 (5 bases). Germline assignment: CDR1 LGHNA and CDR2 YSLEER. V lost 3 bases to trimming and J lost 2 bases, with 17 bases between them. This CDR3 region has 18 residues. CDR3: CASSQEASGLPGANVLTF. In DNA form, the CDR3 reads TGCGCCAGCAGCCAGGAGGCGTCGGGCTTACCTGGGGCCAACGTCCTGACTTTC.

The rearrangement joins TRBV28 to TRBJ2-1; TRBD1 aligns across 8 bases. The V gene's germline CDR1 is MDHEN and CDR2 SYDVKM. The CDR3 is made up of 18 amino acids. The J segment lost 4 bases and the V segment lost 2 bases, leaving 13 bases of the junction unmatched. CDR3: CASSLQPARGLAYNEQFF. CDR3 coding DNA: TGTGCCAGCAGTTTACAGCCCGCCAGGGGGCTAGCTTACAATGAGCAGTTCTTC. Full variable domain (missing parts from reference TRBV28 and TRBJ2-1): DVKVTQSSRYLVKRTGEKVFLECVQDMDHENMFWYRQDPGLGLRLIYFSYDVKMKEKGDIPEGYSVSREKKERFSLILESASTNQTSMYLCASSLQPARGLAYNEQFFGPGTRLTVL.

The chain couples TRBV28 to TRBJ2-1, with D tentatively TRBD1 or TRBD2 (5 bases each). V lost 2 bases, J lost 7 bases, and 18 bases lay in between. The CDR3 has 16 amino acids. The germline CDR1 and CDR2 sequences are MDHEN and SYDVKM. The CDR3 coding sequence is TGTGCCAGCAGTTTAGGCCGGGACGGACTGAGAAATGAGCAGTTCTTC. Translated: CASSLGRDGLRNEQFF. Filled out from reference TRBV28 and TRBJ2-1, the complete variable domain reads DVKVTQSSRYLVKRTGEKVFLECVQDMDHENMFWYRQDPGLGLRLIYFSYDVKMKEKGDIPEGYSVSREKKERFSLILESASTNQTSMYLCASSLGRDGLRNEQFFGPGTRLTVL.

The V and J genes are TRBV7-2 and TRBJ2-1, with D perhaps TRBD2 (6 bases). This CDR3 has 13 amino acids. The germline CDR1 and CDR2 sequences are SGHTA and FQGNSA. V was trimmed by 8 bases and J by 7 bases, leaving 15 bases between them. CDR3 nucleotide sequence: TGTGCCAGCTGGATCGGGAGTCTAAATGAGCAGTTCTTC. Translation gives CASWIGSLNEQFF.

The chain joins TRBV5-4 to TRBJ2-5, with D perhaps TRBD1 or TRBD2 (5 bases each). This CDR3 has 12 amino acids. CDR1 and CDR2 (germline): SGHNT, YYREEE (reference sequence). Trimming stripped 7 bases from V and 5 bases from J, with 12 bases between. The CDR3 nucleotides read TGTGCCAGCGAGGGGTTGGGGGAGACCCAGTACTTC. Its protein product is CASEGLGETQYF.

This chain connects TRBV6-5 to TRBJ1-1; 7 nucleotides match TRBD1. V lost 6 bases and J lost 1; bases outside the gene matches: 5. This CDR3 is built from 14 residues. CDR1 is MNHEY and CDR2 is SVGAGI in the germline V gene. In DNA form, the CDR3 reads TGTGCCAGCAGCCGGACAGGCTCGAACACTGAAGCTTTCTTT. Protein product: CASSRTGSNTEAFF.

This chain uses TRBV9 with TRBJ2-1, with TRBD2 matching 8 bases. This CDR3 is built from 16 residues. The V gene end was trimmed by 4 bases and the J gene end by 7 bases; junction bases not matched to a gene: 13. Germline CDR1 SGDLS, CDR2 YYNGEE. The CDR3 DNA reads as TGTGCCAGCAGCCCCCAGCCGGGACTAGGTAAGAATGAGCAGTTCTTC. It codes for CASSPQPGLGKNEQFF. The whole variable domain, filled in from reference TRBV9 and TRBJ2-1, reads DSGVTQTPKHLITATGQRVTLRCSPRSGDLSVYWYQQSLDQGLQFLIQYYNGEERAKGNILERFSAQQFPDLHSELNLSSLELGDSALYFCASSPQPGLGKNEQFFGPGTRLTVL.

The V and J genes are TRBV5-1 and TRBJ2-7; weak D call: TRBD2 (6 bases). The germline CDR1 and CDR2 sequences are SGHRS and YFSETQ. V was pared by 4 bases and J by 6 bases, with 20 bases between. This CDR3 comprises 15 residues. CDR3 sequence (DNA): TGCGCCAGCAGCCCCGGGACTCGCGCAGTACGCGAGCAGTACTTC. It specifies CASSPGTRAVREQYF.

The V and J genes are TRBV4-1 and TRBJ1-4; tentatively, D is TRBD1 (5 bases). Trimming removed 1 base from V and 8 bases from J, with 14 bases in between. Looked up from germline, CDR1 is MGHRA and CDR2 is YSYEKL. CDR3 size: 15 residues. The CDR3 bases are TGCGCCAGCAGCCAAGTTGTCAGGGTAGACGAAAAACTGTTTTTT. Its translation is CASSQVVRVDEKLFF.

As for this clone: The same CDR3 is also encoded by other DNA sequences in this sample. This chain connects TRBV27 to TRBJ2-6; D remains unclear. This CDR3 is built from 15 residues. CDR1 MNHEY and CDR2 SMNVEV come from the germline V gene (reference sequence). Trimming took 2 bases from V and 1 from J, leaving 6 bases between them. The CDR3 here is CASSLGSSGANVLTF. DNA of the CDR3: TGTGCCAGCAGTTTAGGGTCGTCTGGGGCCAACGTCCTGACTTTC.

J is TRBJ2-7 and V is TRBV14; TRBD1 agrees at 8 bases. The CDR3 covers 14 residues. V trimming: 5 bases; J trimming: 2 bases; junction bases outside the gene matches: 5. CDR1 is SGHDN and CDR2 is FVKESK in the germline V gene. The CDR3 reads CASSAGQGAYEQYF. The CDR3, as DNA: TGTGCCAGCAGCGCAGGACAGGGAGCCTACGAGCAGTACTTC.

J is TRBJ2-7 and V is TRBV2; weak D call: TRBD2 (6 bases). Per the germline V gene, CDR1 is SNHLY and CDR2 is FYNNEI. The CDR3 consists of 15 residues. Trimming shortened V by 2 bases and J by 6 bases, and 17 bases separated the two germline ends. The CDR3: CASSEMFSGTLEQYF. The CDR3 DNA follows: TGTGCCAGCAGTGAAATGTTTTCAGGGACTCTCGAGCAGTACTTC.

The chain uses TRBV4-1 and TRBJ2-7; 7 nucleotides agree with TRBD1. This CDR3 is built from 14 residues. Germline V CDR1 and CDR2: MGHRA, YSYEKL. The V gene end was trimmed by 1 base and the J gene end by 3 bases; junction bases not matched to a gene: 3. In DNA, the CDR3 is TGCGCCAGCAGCCAAGTTGGGACAGACTACGAGCAGTACTTC. Amino acids: CASSQVGTDYEQYF.

The genes are TRBV6-5 and TRBJ2-1; weak D call: TRBD1 (6 bases). The CDR3 contains 12 residues. With 5 bases removed from V and 10 bases from J, the gap between germline ends came to 12 bases. Per germline, CDR1 MNHEY and CDR2 SVGAGI. As DNA, the CDR3 is TGTGCCAGCAGTCCCCGACAGGAAGAGCAGTTCTTC. This translates into CASSPRQEEQFF.

This clone was seen only once. The chain couples TRBV11-2 to TRBJ2-7; 9 positions match TRBD2. V lost 1 base and J lost 3; bases outside the gene matches: 4. From germline, CDR1 is SGHAT and CDR2 FQNNGV. The CDR3 totals 15 residues. CDR3 sequence reads: CASSLGAREGYEQYF. The CDR3 nucleotides read TGTGCCAGCAGCTTAGGGGCGCGGGAGGGCTACGAGCAGTACTTC.

The genes are TRBV12-2 and TRBJ2-1. TRBV12-2 is a documented pseudogene. This CDR3 has 9 residues. For the CDR3, the DNA is TGTGCGCCCCTCTTGGAGCAGTTCTTC. Translating it yields CAPLLEQFF.

The chain joins TRBV30 to TRBJ1-6, with D perhaps matching TRBD1 (6 bases). From germline, CDR1 is GTSNPN and CDR2 SVGIG (reference sequence). This CDR3 has 13 amino acids. V was trimmed by 4 bases and J by 12 bases, leaving 16 bases between them. The CDR3 region is CAWTRRGMGPLHF. For the CDR3, the DNA is TGTGCCTGGACCCGCAGGGGAATGGGACCCCTCCACTTT.

The rearrangement links TRBV19 to TRBJ2-1, with 7 positions matching TRBD1. Germline V CDR1 and CDR2: LNHDA, SQIVND (reference sequence). V gave up 3 bases and J gave up 4 bases; unmatched junction bases: 12. This CDR3 region has 17 residues. Written as DNA, the CDR3 is TGTGCCAGTAGTATCCCCGTCGACAGGGAACATTACAATGAGCAGTTCTTC. Protein product: CASSIPVDREHYNEQFF.

Notes on this clone: At the DNA level, this CDR3 is encoded by other sequences in the same sample as well. The chain uses TRBV2 and TRBJ2-3, with 8 bases aligning to TRBD2. The CDR3 loop spans 14 amino acids. Trimming took 8 bases from V and 4 from J; bases not matched to a gene: 8. Germline-derived CDR1 and CDR2 are SNHLY and FYNNEI. The CDR3 sequence is CASSGLAGPDTQYF. CDR3 in DNA: TGTGCCAGCTCTGGACTAGCAGGTCCAGATACGCAGTATTTT. Full variable domain (outside the CDR3, taken from reference TRBV2 and TRBJ2-3): EPEVTQTPSHQVTQMGQEVILRCVPISNHLYFYWYRQILGQKVEFLVSFYNNEISEKSEIFDDQFSVERPDGSNFTLKIRSTKLEDSAMYFCASSGLAGPDTQYFGPGTRLTVL.

The rearrangement joins TRBV27 to TRBJ2-3; the D is unclear. Trimming removed 1 base from V and 1 base from J, with 12 bases in between. The V gene's germline CDR1 is MNHEY and CDR2 SMNVEV (reference sequence). The CDR3 spans 16 residues. CDR3 nucleotide sequence: TGTGCCAGCAGTTTATTGTCGCCGTCGGGCACAGATACGCAGTATTTT. This sequence encodes CASSLLSPSGTDTQYF.

As to this clone: Other DNA sequences in this specimen translate into the identical CDR3. The chain links TRBV5-6 to TRBJ2-7; D is uncertain. The ends were cut back, 0 bases at V and 4 bases at J, with 5 bases in the middle. Germline V gene data show CDR1 as SGHDT and CDR2 as YYEEEE. This CDR3 has 12 amino acids. This CDR3 is CASSLEGYEQYF. CDR3 sequence (DNA): TGTGCCAGCAGCTTGGAAGGGTACGAGCAGTACTTC. The full variable domain, completed using reference TRBV5-6 and TRBJ2-7, is DAGVTQSPTHLIKTRGQQVTLRCSPKSGHDTVSWYQQALGQGPQFIFQYYEEEERQRGNFPDRFSGHQFPNYSSELNVNALLLGDSALYLCASSLEGYEQYFGPGTRLTVT.

The V call is TRBV7-9, the J call TRBJ1-3, with D unclear. This CDR3 comprises 15 residues. Germline CDR1 reads SEHNR; CDR2 reads FQNEAQ (reference sequence). V was cut by 4 bases and J by 4 bases, with 14 bases left in between. In DNA form, the CDR3 reads TGTGCCAGCAGCTCGCGGGAGGACCTGGGAAACACCATATATTTT. Protein product: CASSSREDLGNTIYF.

The rearrangement uses TRBV5-1 and TRBJ2-1, with 8 nucleotides matching TRBD1. The germline V gene has CDR1 SGHRS and CDR2 YFSETQ. The CDR3 is 14 residues long. V was pared by 0 bases and J by 9 bases, with 5 bases of the junction left unmatched. The CDR3 region is CASSLVPGGIEQFF. CDR3 DNA: TGCGCCAGCAGCTTGGTTCCAGGGGGCATTGAGCAGTTCTTC.

CDR3 DNA sequence: TGCGCCAGCAGCCAAGGGAGTCTAGCGGGAAGCGAGCAGTACTTC. This translates into CASSQGSLAGSEQYF. The chain joins TRBV4-1 to TRBJ2-7; 9 nucleotides match TRBD2. The length of the CDR3 is 15 residues. CDR1 and CDR2 from the germline V gene are MGHRA and YSYEKL. V was pared by 1 base and J by 6 bases, with 7 bases of the junction left unmatched.

The chain links TRBV15 to TRBJ2-1; 8 bases map to TRBD2. The CDR3 covers 12 residues. J lost 12 bases, V lost 4 bases, and 5 bases had no gene match. CDR1 and CDR2 from the germline V gene are LNHNV and YYDKDF (reference sequence). CDR3 sequence (DNA): TGTGCCACCAGCAAAAGGACTAGCTCGCAGTTCTTC. Its translation: CATSKRTSSQFF.

The chain links TRBV28 to TRBJ2-2, with 10 bases that match TRBD1. The J segment lost 4 bases and the V segment lost 3 bases, leaving 8 bases of the junction unmatched. The CDR3 runs 17 residues. The V gene's germline CDR1 is MDHEN and CDR2 SYDVKM. Here the CDR3 DNA reads TGTGCCAGCAGTTTCTATTCCTGGACAGGGGGCACCGGGGAGCTGTTTTTT. It codes for CASSFYSWTGGTGELFF.

This sequence joins TRBV9 and TRBJ2-7; D tentatively reads TRBD1 or TRBD2 (5 bases each). Germline V CDR1 and CDR2: SGDLS, YYNGEE. The V end was cut by 0 bases, the J end by 2 bases, with 12 bases between. The CDR3 covers 15 residues. The CDR3 DNA reads TGTGCCAGCAGCGTAGGAGGGGTGGCCCCCTACGAGCAGTACTTC. Protein sequence: CASSVGGVAPYEQYF.